A selection of T cell receptor beta chains follows, all from one sample in a study of blood T cell repertoires in COVID-19. Sequencing was performed with immunoSEQ multiplex PCR; in TCRdb, only in-frame clones are kept and a portion is missing. The sample carries roughly 200,000 clones, roughly 80% recorded once. Sequences were obtained from peripheral blood. The source is a woman of 80 years or more with acute or convalescent COVID-19. CDR3s leave out the opening cysteine and the closing phenylalanine or tryptophan.

>TRBV18|TRBJ1-5
ASSVSLDVNQPQH
>TRBV7-8|TRBJ2-7
ASSRDRTYEQY
>TRBV25-1|TRBJ1-1
AAGRGPMNTEAF
>TRBV10-1|TRBJ2-1
ASSLTREGNEQF
>TRBV5-5|TRBJ2-5
ASSFRDRGIGGETQY
>TRBV6-1|TRBJ1-5
ASSETGSDQPQH
>TRBV10-3|TRBJ1-6
AISESNIRDSPLH
>TRBV2|TRBJ2-5
ASSGTSGGAGYQETQY
>TRBV2|TRBJ2-3
ASSITDTQY
>TRBV19|TRBJ1-2
ASENLANYGYT
>TRBV7-2|TRBJ2-1
ASSLPGLAGGLGF
>TRBV5-1|TRBJ2-3
ASSLGPAGGATDTQY
>TRBV7-9|TRBJ2-5
ASSRSWLDQETQY
>TRBV5-4|TRBJ2-7
ASSLVRSQEQY
>TRBV3-1/TRBV3-2|TRBJ2-3
ASSPRSLTDTQY
>TRBV5-1|TRBJ1-1
ASSPGFNTEAF